This T cell receptor beta chain appears in the sequencing data of a study of T cell repertoires in cytomegalovirus infection. Via MiXCR, TCRdb re-called the reads, giving one row per CDR3 protein. The sample consists of under 130,000 distinct CDR3 sequences, 42% of them appearing once. The sample holds a few counts of this clonotype. Its antigen is undetermined. This sequence was found in a human donor in good health (CMV status not recorded). Some clones in this sample may be carry-over from other donors' samples. Sequencing was performed on CD8+ T cells from cultured PBMCs, taken from culture after CMV antigen stimulation.

CDR3 DNA sequence: TGTGCCAGCAGTTACACGCCCGGACCAGAAGAGACCCAGTACTTC. As protein: CASSYTPGPEETQYF. The chain has TRBV6-6 and TRBJ2-5; D call uncertain. This CDR3 is 15 amino acids long. Trimming removed 2 bases from V and 3 bases from J, with 13 bases in between. The germline V gene has CDR1 MNHNY and CDR2 SVGAGI (reference sequence).